The T cell receptor (beta chain) under discussion was sequenced for a study of beta chain features in type 1 diabetes. Study observations and caveats: Type 1 diabetes patients showed a moderate but significant shortening of TCRB CDR3s in all four CD4+ subsets. Type 1 diabetes patients had fewer VDJ junction insertions and more deletions.

Sequencing targeted expressed TCRB transcripts, as all isolated RNA had been reverse transcribed. Assay used: immunoSEQ multiplex PCR; TCRdb lists only in-frame clones, some missing. Counted here are around 150,000 clones, around 8.3% occurring once; the ten biggest clones make up 0.54%. This clone has a handful of counts. Its matching antigen is unknown. V shed 6 bases, J shed 6 bases, and the junction held 7 bases outside the gene matches. The germline gives CDR1 SNHLY, CDR2 FYNNEI. The CDR3 length is 13 residues. Sequenced material: central memory CD4+ T cells from blood. The chain employs TRBV2 and TRBJ2-7, with TRBD1 matching over 8 bases. The sequence was collected from a woman under 30 with type 1 diabetes. CDR3 DNA: TGTGCCAGCAGGTCCGGACAGGGAGTCGAGCAGTACTTC. Protein sequence: CASRSGQGVEQYF.